A selection of T cell receptor beta chains follows, all from one sample in a study of blood T cell repertoires in COVID-19. TCRdb's table, derived via immunoSEQ multiplex PCR, lists solely in-frame clones and lacks some. The sample consists of about 110,000 clones, about 79% of them appearing once. Sequencing was performed on peripheral blood. The source is a woman aged 80 or over with active or convalescent COVID-19. The CDR3 runs from the conserved cysteine through the conserved F or W. A D gene is named only where the DNA matches it firmly. Rows give clone size only sometimes, using once, few, many, or a class for an expanded clone.

D gene: TRBD2
clone size: -
V gene: TRBV6-2/TRBV6-3
J gene: TRBJ2-1
CDR3 DNA: TGTGCCAGCAGTTGGACTAGCGCCGAATACAATGAGCAGTTCTTC
CDR3 protein: CASSWTSAEYNEQFF

D gene: -
clone size: -
V gene: TRBV11-2
J gene: TRBJ2-1
CDR3 DNA: TGTGCCAGCAGCGCCACCCAGGGGGGAAACAATGAGCAGTTCTTC
CDR3 protein: CASSATQGGNNEQFF

D gene: TRBD1
clone size: -
V gene: TRBV10-2
J gene: TRBJ1-4
CDR3 DNA: TGCGCCAGCAGACAGGGGGCGCCCCTCCCGTCGGAAAAACTGTTTTTT
CDR3 protein: CASRQGAPLPSEKLFF

D gene: -
clone size: -
V gene: TRBV2
J gene: TRBJ1-2
CDR3 DNA: TGTGCCAGCAGGGGGCTTGCGAACTATGGCTACACCTTC
CDR3 protein: CASRGLANYGYTF

D gene: TRBD1
clone size: once
V gene: TRBV19
J gene: TRBJ1-1
CDR3 DNA: TGTGCCAGTCATCGGGACAGGGGGCACACTGAAGCTTTCTTT
CDR3 protein: CASHRDRGHTEAFF

D gene: -
clone size: once
V gene: TRBV12-5
J gene: TRBJ2-5
CDR3 DNA: TGTGCTAGTGGTTTGGGATTGAGCACCCAAGCGGTAGGCGCCCAGTACTTC
CDR3 protein: CASGLGLSTQAVGAQYF

D gene: -
clone size: -
V gene: TRBV2
J gene: TRBJ2-7
CDR3 DNA: TGTGCCTCCAGGTCAGGGTTCAGCTACGAGCAGTACTTC
CDR3 protein: CASRSGFSYEQYF

D gene: TRBD2
clone size: -
V gene: TRBV2
J gene: TRBJ2-5
CDR3 DNA: TGTGCCAGCAGGGGTAGCGGGGGAGAGACCCAGTACTTC
CDR3 protein: CASRGSGGETQYF

D gene: -
clone size: -
V gene: TRBV7-2
J gene: TRBJ2-1
CDR3 DNA: TGTGCCAGCAGCTTAGCTCGTGGCCTCAGCTCCTACAATGAGCAGTTCTTC
CDR3 protein: CASSLARGLSSYNEQFF

D gene: TRBD1
clone size: -
V gene: TRBV5-4
J gene: TRBJ2-5
CDR3 DNA: TGTGCCAGCAGCTTACAGGGGCCAACCCAGGGGACCCAGTACTTC
CDR3 protein: CASSLQGPTQGTQYF

D gene: TRBD1
clone size: -
V gene: TRBV19
J gene: TRBJ2-5
CDR3 DNA: TGTGCCAGTAGAGGACAGGGGGCGCATGAGACCCAGTACTTC
CDR3 protein: CASRGQGAHETQYF

D gene: TRBD2
clone size: -
V gene: TRBV18
J gene: TRBJ2-1
CDR3 DNA: TGTGCCAGCTCACCGCGGGGTGGGACTAGCGGGAGTCGGTTCTTC
CDR3 protein: CASSPRGGTSGSRFF

D gene: -
clone size: -
V gene: TRBV2
J gene: TRBJ2-1
CDR3 DNA: TGTGCCAGCAGTGGGGGGCCCCCCTCCTACAATGAGCAGTTCTTC
CDR3 protein: CASSGGPPSYNEQFF

D gene: TRBD1
clone size: -
V gene: TRBV3-1/TRBV3-2
J gene: TRBJ1-2
CDR3 DNA: TGTGCCAGCAGCCAGACAGGGTTAGGCTACACCTTC
CDR3 protein: CASSQTGLGYTF

D gene: -
clone size: -
V gene: TRBV7-2
J gene: TRBJ1-2
CDR3 DNA: TGTGCCAGCAGACCGACAAGTTCCTATGGCTACACCTTC
CDR3 protein: CASRPTSSYGYTF

D gene: -
clone size: few
V gene: TRBV11-3
J gene: TRBJ1-1
CDR3 DNA: TGTGCCAGCAGCTCACAAATGAACACTGAAGCTTTCTTT
CDR3 protein: CASSSQMNTEAFF

D gene: -
clone size: once
V gene: TRBV27
J gene: TRBJ1-5
CDR3 DNA: TGTGCCAGCAGTTTCCGGGGCAATCAGCCCCAGCATTTT
CDR3 protein: CASSFRGNQPQHF

D gene: -
clone size: -
V gene: TRBV5-4
J gene: TRBJ2-7
CDR3 DNA: TGTGCCAGCAGCTCAACTACCACCTACGAGCAGTACTTC
CDR3 protein: CASSSTTTYEQYF

D gene: -
clone size: -
V gene: TRBV27
J gene: TRBJ2-3
CDR3 DNA: TGTGCCAGCGGGGTAGGGGGCGCGGGGGGTACGCAGTATTTT
CDR3 protein: CASGVGGAGGTQYF

D gene: -
clone size: -
V gene: TRBV6-2/TRBV6-3
J gene: TRBJ1-5
CDR3 DNA: TGTGCCAGCAGTCCCCTGGACAGTAGCAATCAGCCCCAGCATTTT
CDR3 protein: CASSPLDSSNQPQHF

D gene: TRBD1
clone size: -
V gene: TRBV9
J gene: TRBJ2-6
CDR3 DNA: TGTGCCAGCAGCGAAGGACAGGGGGCTATTTCTGGGGCCAACGTCCTGACTTTC
CDR3 protein: CASSEGQGAISGANVLTF

D gene: -
clone size: -
V gene: TRBV5-5
J gene: TRBJ2-3
CDR3 DNA: TGTGCCAGCAGCCCAACGGTGGATACGCAGTATTTT
CDR3 protein: CASSPTVDTQYF

D gene: TRBD1
clone size: few
V gene: TRBV18
J gene: TRBJ1-4
CDR3 DNA: TGTGCCAGCTCACCTCGACAGGGTTCTTTAGAAAAACTGTTTTTT
CDR3 protein: CASSPRQGSLEKLFF

D gene: -
clone size: -
V gene: TRBV3-1/TRBV3-2
J gene: TRBJ2-1
CDR3 DNA: TGTGCCAGCAGCCAAGGGCAGGGGGGAAATGAGCAGTTCTTC
CDR3 protein: CASSQGQGGNEQFF

D gene: TRBD1
clone size: few
V gene: TRBV7-8
J gene: TRBJ1-1
CDR3 DNA: TGTGCCAGCAGAACCACAGGGGGGGTTATTCGGAACACTGAAGCTTTCTTT
CDR3 protein: CASRTTGGVIRNTEAFF

D gene: -
clone size: -
V gene: TRBV4-1
J gene: TRBJ1-2
CDR3 DNA: TGCGCCAGCAGCCAAGTAGTCCGGACACCCGCCCGCTACACCTTC
CDR3 protein: CASSQVVRTPARYTF

D gene: TRBD1
clone size: -
V gene: TRBV28
J gene: TRBJ1-1
CDR3 DNA: TGTGCCACAAGGGGGCAGGGCCACACTGAAGCTTTCTTT
CDR3 protein: CATRGQGHTEAFF

D gene: TRBD1
clone size: -
V gene: TRBV19
J gene: TRBJ1-5
CDR3 DNA: TGTGCCAGTGGAAGGACAGGGAATCAGCCCCAGCATTTT
CDR3 protein: CASGRTGNQPQHF

D gene: -
clone size: -
V gene: TRBV21-1
J gene: TRBJ2-1
CDR3 DNA: TGTGCCAGCAGCAACTTCCTGACTAGCGGAACATACAATGAGCAGTTCTTC
CDR3 protein: CASSNFLTSGTYNEQFF

D gene: -
clone size: -
V gene: TRBV7-9
J gene: TRBJ1-2
CDR3 DNA: TGTGCCAGCAGCTTTCGTCAGGAATCTTATGGCTACACCTTC
CDR3 protein: CASSFRQESYGYTF

D gene: -
clone size: -
V gene: TRBV7-2
J gene: TRBJ2-1
CDR3 DNA: TGTGCCAGCAGCTTACGACTCAGCTACAATGAGCAGTTCTTC
CDR3 protein: CASSLRLSYNEQFF

D gene: -
clone size: -
V gene: TRBV6-5
J gene: TRBJ2-7
CDR3 DNA: TGTGCCAGCAGTATAACAGGGTTCCACGAGCAGTACTTC
CDR3 protein: CASSITGFHEQYF

D gene: -
clone size: -
V gene: TRBV5-6
J gene: TRBJ1-1
CDR3 DNA: TGTGCCAGCAGCCCTCCTTACAGGGTTCAAGGTGAAGCTTTCTTT
CDR3 protein: CASSPPYRVQGEAFF

D gene: TRBD1
clone size: -
V gene: TRBV19
J gene: TRBJ2-7
CDR3 DNA: TGTGCCAGTAAAGGACAGGGAGAAGCCTACGAGCAGTACTTC
CDR3 protein: CASKGQGEAYEQYF

D gene: -
clone size: few
V gene: TRBV29-1
J gene: TRBJ2-5
CDR3 DNA: TGCAGCGTTGAAGCAGCGCCAGGGGAGACCCAGTACTTC
CDR3 protein: CSVEAAPGETQYF